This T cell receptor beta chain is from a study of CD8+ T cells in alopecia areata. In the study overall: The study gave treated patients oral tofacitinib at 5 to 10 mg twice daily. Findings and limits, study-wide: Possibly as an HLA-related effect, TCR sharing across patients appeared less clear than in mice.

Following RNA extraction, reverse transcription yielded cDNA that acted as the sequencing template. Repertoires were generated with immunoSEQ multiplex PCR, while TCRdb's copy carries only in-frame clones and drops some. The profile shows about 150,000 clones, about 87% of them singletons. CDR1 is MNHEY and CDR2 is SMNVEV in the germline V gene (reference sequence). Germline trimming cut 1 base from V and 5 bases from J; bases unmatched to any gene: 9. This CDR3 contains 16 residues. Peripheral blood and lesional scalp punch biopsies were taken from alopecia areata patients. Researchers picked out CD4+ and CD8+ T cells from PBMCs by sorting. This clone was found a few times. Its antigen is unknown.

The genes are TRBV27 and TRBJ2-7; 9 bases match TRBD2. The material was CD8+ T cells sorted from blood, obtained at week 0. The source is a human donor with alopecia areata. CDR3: CASSLLSSGSPHEQYF. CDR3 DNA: TGTGCCAGCAGTTTATTGAGTAGCGGGAGCCCCCACGAGCAGTACTTC.